Shown below are 12 T cell receptor beta chains from a single sample sequenced in a study of blood T cell repertoires in COVID-19. Using immunoSEQ multiplex PCR, the repertoire was profiled, and TCRdb retains in-frame clones only, with some absent. The sample has about 270,000 clones, about nine tenths seen once. Sequencing was performed on PBMCs or T cells enriched from blood (not recorded which). These receptors came from a woman in her forties with acute COVID-19.

The chain couples TRBV11-3 to TRBJ2-2; 7 bases align to TRBD1. Germline CDR1 reads SGHNT; CDR2 reads YENEEA. The V gene end was trimmed by 5 bases and the J gene end by 2 bases; junction bases not matched to a gene: 5. The CDR3 covers 15 residues. DNA of the CDR3: TGTGCCAGCAGCCTACGACAGGGAAACACCGGGGAGCTGTTTTTT. Translating gives CASSLRQGNTGELFF.

The chain couples TRBV4-3 to TRBJ1-6; D gene uncertain. This CDR3 has 15 residues. The germline CDR1 and CDR2 sequences are LGHNA and YSLEER. V gave up 1 base and J gave up 5 bases, with 9 bases separating them. The CDR3 here is CASSQGDTDNSPLHF. In DNA, the CDR3 is TGCGCCAGCAGCCAAGGTGACACCGATAATTCACCCCTCCACTTT.

The gene calls are TRBV4-2 and TRBJ1-2; D possibly corresponds to TRBD1 (6 bases). Germline CDR1 LGHNA, CDR2 YNFKEQ. The length of the CDR3 is 18 residues. Trimming stripped 0 bases from V and 2 bases from J, with 19 bases between. The CDR3 sequence is CASSQEPRRQAVNYGYTF. The CDR3 nucleotides read TGTGCCAGCAGCCAAGAGCCGAGAAGACAGGCAGTCAACTATGGCTACACCTTC.

This clone was recorded only once. The rearrangement joins TRBV5-1 to TRBJ1-4; tentative D call: TRBD1 (5 bases). CDR1 is SGHRS, CDR2 YFSETQ, per germline. The V end lost 2 bases, the J end lost 6 bases, and 11 bases lay between the germline ends. The CDR3 runs 14 residues. CDR3 sequence (DNA): TGCGCCAGCAGCTTCGGGACTAATGATGAAAAACTGTTTTTT. Amino acids: CASSFGTNDEKLFF.

The chain has TRBV5-1 and TRBJ1-1; TRBD1 aligns across 8 bases. With V trimmed by 5 bases and J by 8 bases, 5 bases remained unmatched. There are 12 residues in the CDR3. Germline V gene data show CDR1 as SGHRS and CDR2 as YFSETQ. CDR3 protein: CASRLQGEEAFF. For the CDR3, the DNA is TGCGCCAGCAGGTTACAGGGGGAGGAAGCTTTCTTT.

V is TRBV27 and J is TRBJ1-2; the D is unclear. The germline CDR1 and CDR2 sequences are MNHEY and SMNVEV (reference sequence). This CDR3 has 13 amino acids. Trimming took 8 bases from V and 0 from J, leaving 10 bases between them. Written as DNA, the CDR3 is TGTGCCAGCCGCGAGGGCTCTAACTATGGCTACACCTTC. Translated, it gives CASREGSNYGYTF.

This chain connects TRBV29-1 to TRBJ1-5; TRBD1 might be the D (6 bases). The V end lost 6 bases, the J end lost 2 bases, and 11 bases lay between the germline ends. From germline, CDR1 is SQVTM and CDR2 ANQGSEA. There are 13 residues in the CDR3. The CDR3: CSVAGVGNQPQHF. CDR3 sequence (DNA): TGCAGCGTCGCAGGGGTGGGCAATCAGCCCCAGCATTTT. The full variable domain, rest sourced from reference TRBV29-1 and TRBJ1-5, is SAVISQKPSRDICQRGTSLTIQCQVDSQVTMMFWYRQQPGQSLTLIATANQGSEATYESGFVIDKFPISRPNLTFSTLTVSNMSPEDSSIYLCSVAGVGNQPQHFGDGTRLSIL.

V usage is TRBV9 and J usage is TRBJ2-1; 9 nucleotides align to TRBD2. Germline V gene sequence: CDR1 SGDLS, CDR2 YYNGEE. V dropped 0 bases and J dropped 1; count of bases not matched to a gene: 5. The CDR3 has 17 residues. The CDR3 is CASSVGTSARSYNEQFF. CDR3 sequence (DNA): TGTGCCAGCAGCGTAGGGACTAGCGCAAGATCCTACAATGAGCAGTTCTTC.

J is TRBJ1-5 and V is TRBV4-2; D remains unclear. This CDR3 has 15 amino acids. CDR1 and CDR2 (germline): LGHNA, YNFKEQ. Trimming removed 0 bases at V and 6 bases at J, with 12 bases between. The CDR3: CASSQDNGVSQPQHF. DNA for the CDR3: TGTGCCAGCAGCCAAGATAACGGGGTATCTCAGCCCCAGCATTTT.

The chain carries TRBV7-2 and TRBJ2-1; TRBD2 matches 7 bases. The CDR3 runs to 15 residues. The germline CDR1 and CDR2 sequences are SGHTA and FQGNSA. The trim removed 3 bases at V and 7 bases at J, leaving 9 bases unmatched. The CDR3 DNA reads as TGTGCCAGCAGCTTGGCGACTAGCCAATTTAATGAGCAGTTCTTC. Translated, it gives CASSLATSQFNEQFF.

This clone was recorded a few times. The chain is built from TRBV27 and TRBJ1-6; 7 nucleotides match TRBD1. Germline V gene data show CDR1 as MNHEY and CDR2 as SMNVEV (reference sequence). The J segment lost 7 bases and the V segment lost 6 bases, leaving 6 bases of the junction unmatched. The CDR3 has 14 amino acids. In DNA form, the CDR3 reads TGTGCCAGCAGGCCCGACAGGGCCAATTCACCCCTCCACTTT. It encodes CASRPDRANSPLHF.

This chain links TRBV6-2 or TRBV6-3 with TRBJ2-7, with 7 bases that match TRBD1. CDR1 is MNHEY, CDR2 SVGEGT, per germline. Trimming removed 2 bases from V and 0 bases from J; junction bases left unmatched: 4. This CDR3 is 15 amino acids long. CDR3 DNA sequence: TGTGCCAGCAGTTACGGGACAGAGACCTCCTACGAGCAGTACTTC. Translated: CASSYGTETSYEQYF.